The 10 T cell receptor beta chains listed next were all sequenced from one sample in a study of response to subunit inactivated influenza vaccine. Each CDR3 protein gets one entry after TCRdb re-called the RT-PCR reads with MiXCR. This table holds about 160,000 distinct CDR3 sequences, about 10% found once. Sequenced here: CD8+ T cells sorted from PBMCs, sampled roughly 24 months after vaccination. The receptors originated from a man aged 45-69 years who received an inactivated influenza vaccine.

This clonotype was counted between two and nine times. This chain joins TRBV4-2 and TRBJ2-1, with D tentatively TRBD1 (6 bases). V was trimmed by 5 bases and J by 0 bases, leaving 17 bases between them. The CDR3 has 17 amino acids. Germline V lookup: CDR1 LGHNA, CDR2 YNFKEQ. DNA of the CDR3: TGTGCCAGCAGCTCCTATTTAGGGGGTTCCTCCTACAATGAGCAGTTCTTC. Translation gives CASSSYLGGSSYNEQFF.

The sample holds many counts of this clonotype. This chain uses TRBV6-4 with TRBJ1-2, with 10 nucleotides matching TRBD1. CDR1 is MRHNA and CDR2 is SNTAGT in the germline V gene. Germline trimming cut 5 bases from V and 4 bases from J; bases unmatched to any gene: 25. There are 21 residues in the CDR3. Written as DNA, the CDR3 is TGTGCCAGCAGTCTTCCGGGACAGGGGAGACAATTTCGGGTGTCTATCTATGGCTACACCTTC. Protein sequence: CASSLPGQGRQFRVSIYGYTF.

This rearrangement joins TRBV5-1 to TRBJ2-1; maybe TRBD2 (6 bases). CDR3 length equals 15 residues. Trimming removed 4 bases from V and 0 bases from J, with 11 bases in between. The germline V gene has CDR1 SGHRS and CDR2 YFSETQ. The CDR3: CASSEDYSSYNEQFF. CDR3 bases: TGCGCCAGCAGCGAGGACTACAGCTCCTACAATGAGCAGTTCTTC.

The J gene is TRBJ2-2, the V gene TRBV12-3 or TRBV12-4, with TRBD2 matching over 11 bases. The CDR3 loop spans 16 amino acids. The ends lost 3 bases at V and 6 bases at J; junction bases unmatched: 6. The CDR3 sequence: CASSFGIAGGPGELFF. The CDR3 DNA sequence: TGTGCCAGCAGTTTTGGTATAGCGGGAGGGCCCGGGGAGCTGTTTTTT.

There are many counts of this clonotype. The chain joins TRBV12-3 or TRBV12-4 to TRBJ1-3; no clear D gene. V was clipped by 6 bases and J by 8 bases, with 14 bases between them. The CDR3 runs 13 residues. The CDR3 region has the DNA TGTGCCAGCAGGAGGGTACCCGGGGACACCATATATTTT. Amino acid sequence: CASRRVPGDTIYF.

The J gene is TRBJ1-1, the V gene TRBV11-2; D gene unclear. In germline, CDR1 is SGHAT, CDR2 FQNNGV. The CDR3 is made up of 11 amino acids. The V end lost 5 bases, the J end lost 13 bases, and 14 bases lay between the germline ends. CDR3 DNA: TGTGCCAGCAGCACGGGGTTAGGTGGTTTCTTT. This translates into CASSTGLGGFF.

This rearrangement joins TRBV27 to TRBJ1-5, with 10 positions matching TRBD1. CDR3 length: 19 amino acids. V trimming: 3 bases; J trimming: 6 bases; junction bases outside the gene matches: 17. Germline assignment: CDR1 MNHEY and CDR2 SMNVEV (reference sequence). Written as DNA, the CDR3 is TGTGCCAGCAGTTTCCAACCGGGACAGGGGAATGGAGGCGCTCAGCCCCAGCATTTT. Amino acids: CASSFQPGQGNGGAQPQHF.

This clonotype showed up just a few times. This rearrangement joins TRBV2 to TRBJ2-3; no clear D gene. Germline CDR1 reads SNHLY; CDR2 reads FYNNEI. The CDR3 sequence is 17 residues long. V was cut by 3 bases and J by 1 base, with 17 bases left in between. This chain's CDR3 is CASSEVYDDPGTDTQYF. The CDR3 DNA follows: TGTGCCAGCAGTGAGGTTTACGATGATCCCGGCACAGATACGCAGTATTTT.

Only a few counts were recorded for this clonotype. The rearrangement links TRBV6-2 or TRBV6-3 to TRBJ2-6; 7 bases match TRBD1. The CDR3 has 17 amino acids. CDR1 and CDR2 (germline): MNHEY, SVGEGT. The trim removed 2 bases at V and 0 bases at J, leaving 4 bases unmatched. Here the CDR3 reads CASSYDRVSSGANVLTF. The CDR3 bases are TGTGCCAGCAGTTACGACAGGGTTAGCTCTGGGGCCAACGTCCTGACTTTC.

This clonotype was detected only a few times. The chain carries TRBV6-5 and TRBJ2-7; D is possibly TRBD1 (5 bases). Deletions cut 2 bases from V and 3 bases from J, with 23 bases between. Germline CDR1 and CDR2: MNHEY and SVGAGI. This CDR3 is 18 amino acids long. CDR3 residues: CASSYPLPGPGVSYEQYF. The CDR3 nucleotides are TGTGCCAGCAGTTACCCCTTGCCAGGGCCAGGTGTGAGCTACGAGCAGTACTTC.